The clone carrying this T cell receptor beta chain was detected once. Reverse transcription of about 0.5 to 1 ug RNA used random hexamers. MiXCR, applied by TCRdb to the immunoSEQ multiplex PCR reads, yields one record per CDR3 protein. Seen here are 120,000 or so distinct CDR3 sequences, around 94% observed once, and the top ten hold 0.25% to 0.3%. The sample is drawn from a study of CD8 T cells in Susac syndrome. Recently defined diagnostic criteria classed the Susac syndrome patients as definite or probable. V lost 3 bases to trimming and J lost 2 bases, with 15 bases between them. The CDR3 has 15 residues. The germline V gene encodes CDR1 SGHDT and CDR2 YYEEEE.

This chain links TRBV5-6 with TRBJ2-7, with D possibly being TRBD2 (7 bases). This TCR was sampled from a human donor with Susac syndrome. The specimen was CD8+ T cells from PBMCs. This CDR3 is CASSWGRGPTYEQYF. CDR3 coding DNA: TGTGCCAGCAGCTGGGGGCGGGGGCCCACCTACGAGCAGTACTTC.